Presented here are 13 T cell receptor beta chains from one specimen sequenced in a study of blood T cell repertoires in COVID-19 (dated by TCRdb to 2019 to 2021). Library prep was done by the immunoSEQ multiplex PCR assay. The immuneACCESS repertoire file appears here via TCRdb, limited to in-frame rearrangements. These files lack a portion of the clones; in checked studies, under half of the deficit traces to unresolved V genes, and the cause of the others is not known. The sample table shows over 12,000 clones, and 86% are seen once. Roughly 17% of the sample lies in the top ten. The sequenced sample consisted of peripheral blood. These receptors were collected from a human donor in a cohort sampled during active COVID-19.

The DNA for the CDR3 is TGTGCCAGCAGCTACCAAGGACTAGCAGTTGACGAGCAGTACTTC. Translating gives CASSYQGLAVDEQYF. This sequence joins TRBV5-4 and TRBJ2-7, with 8 bases matching TRBD2. V shed 3 bases and J 5 bases; nucleotides not matched to a gene: 10. Per germline, CDR1 SGHNT and CDR2 YYREEE (reference sequence). The CDR3 loop spans 15 amino acids.

V gene TRBV5-4 combines with J gene TRBJ2-1; tentative D call: TRBD2 (6 bases). CDR1 is SGHNT and CDR2 is YYREEE in the germline V gene (reference sequence). Trimming removed 2 bases from V and 10 bases from J, with 10 bases in between. This CDR3 has 12 residues. The CDR3 nucleotides are TGTGCCAGCAGCTTCGGACGGGGGGAGCAGTTCTTC. Translation gives CASSFGRGEQFF.

The V call is TRBV4-1, the J call TRBJ2-7; 9 bases fit TRBD1. Unmatched junction bases numbered 5, after V lost 3 bases and J lost 5 bases. CDR1 is MGHRA and CDR2 is YSYEKL in the germline V gene. The CDR3 runs 14 residues. The CDR3 sequence: CASSQPDRGNEQYF. For the CDR3, the DNA is TGCGCCAGCAGCCAGCCGGACAGGGGCAACGAGCAGTACTTC.

The chain uses TRBV7-2 and TRBJ2-7; D not resolved. V lost 3 bases, J lost 6 bases, and 6 bases lay in between. The CDR3 covers 11 residues. Germline V CDR1 and CDR2: SGHTA, FQGNSA. The CDR3 bases are TGTGCCAGCAGCTTTGGCGGCGAGCAGTACTTC. Its translation is CASSFGGEQYF.

The gene calls are TRBV9 and TRBJ1-5, with TRBD1 as a possible D gene (6 bases). Germline lookup yields CDR1 SGDLS and CDR2 YYNGEE. Trimming removed 3 bases at V and 7 bases at J, with 17 bases between. CDR3 length: 15 residues. The CDR3 region is CASSETGMVGQPQHF. DNA of the CDR3: TGTGCCAGCAGCGAAACAGGGATGGTGGGGCAGCCCCAGCATTTT.

This chain links TRBV4-1 with TRBJ1-2; maybe TRBD1 (5 bases). V shed 7 bases and J shed 3 bases, with 15 bases lying between them. The CDR3 runs to 14 residues. CDR1 and CDR2 (germline): MGHRA, YSYEKL. The CDR3 region is CASTPQGRDYGYTF. CDR3 sequence (DNA): TGCGCCAGCACACCCCAGGGAAGGGACTATGGCTACACCTTC.

The chain recombines TRBV19 with TRBJ2-1; 8 bases line up with TRBD2. Germline assignment: CDR1 LNHDA and CDR2 SQIVND (reference sequence). Germline trimming cut 5 bases from V and 6 bases from J; bases unmatched to any gene: 15. This CDR3 spans 17 amino acids. Written as DNA, the CDR3 is TGTGCCAGTAGTCGGCTCGGTAGCGGGGCTTCGAGCAATGAGCAGTTCTTC. It specifies CASSRLGSGASSNEQFF.

The J gene is TRBJ2-2, the V gene TRBV6-5; D possibly corresponds to TRBD1 (5 bases). Germline values: CDR1 MNHEY, CDR2 SVGAGI. Deletions cut 3 bases from V and 6 bases from J, with 17 bases between. CDR3 size: 16 residues. This CDR3 is CASSYGAGAAPGELFF. As DNA, the CDR3 is TGTGCCAGCAGTTATGGGGCTGGCGCGGCCCCCGGGGAGCTGTTTTTT.

This clone was counted a single time. The V gene is TRBV7-9, the J gene TRBJ1-1; possibly TRBD1 for D (5 bases). From germline, CDR1 is SEHNR and CDR2 FQNEAQ (reference sequence). V lost 1 base and J lost 0, with 15 bases in between. CDR3 length: 17 residues. CDR3 loop: CASSLGRGEGMNTEAFF. CDR3 bases: TGTGCCAGCAGCTTAGGGAGGGGTGAGGGGATGAACACTGAAGCTTTCTTT.

The chain recombines TRBV2 with TRBJ2-3; D might be TRBD2 (6 bases). The V gene's germline CDR1 is SNHLY and CDR2 FYNNEI. V was pared by 5 bases and J by 6 bases, with 15 bases between. The CDR3 has 14 residues. The CDR3 DNA sequence: TGTGCCAGCAGTCTGCCGTCTCGGGGGGATACGCAGTATTTT. This codes for CASSLPSRGDTQYF.

The chain links TRBV7-2 to TRBJ1-4; D possibly corresponds to TRBD1 (6 bases). There are 15 residues in the CDR3. Germline V CDR1 and CDR2: SGHTA, FQGNSA. Trimming cost V 4 bases and J 5 bases, with 14 bases left between them. The CDR3 sequence: CASSSTKGGNEKLFF. In DNA form, the CDR3 reads TGTGCCAGCAGCTCAACCAAGGGGGGGAATGAAAAACTGTTTTTT.

V usage is TRBV11-3 and J usage is TRBJ2-2; TRBD1 matches 9 bases. Germline-derived CDR1 and CDR2 are SGHNT and YENEEA. CDR3 length equals 17 residues. The trim removed 5 bases at V and 6 bases at J, leaving 13 bases unmatched. CDR3 in DNA: TGTGCCAGCAGCCCACACAACCCGGGACAGGGTTCCGGGGAGCTGTTTTTT. Amino acids: CASSPHNPGQGSGELFF.

V and J are TRBV7-3 and TRBJ2-1; no firm D call. Trimming took off 5 bases at V and 0 bases at J, with 5 bases between the two ends. Per germline, CDR1 SGHTA and CDR2 FQGTGA. The CDR3 has 13 amino acids. CDR3 in amino acids: CASSPSSYNEQFF. In DNA, the CDR3 is TGTGCCAGCAGCCCCAGCTCCTACAATGAGCAGTTCTTC.